One sample yielded the 8 T cell receptor beta chains listed below, sequenced in a study of cytomegalovirus exposure and HLA in healthy donors (dated by TCRdb to between 2016 and 2019). Libraries were constructed by the immunoSEQ multiplex PCR assay. The multiplex PCR relied on a mix of 60 forward primers for TCR Vbeta segments and 13 reverse primers for TCR Jbeta segments. TCRdb re-hosts the immuneACCESS table, in-frame sequences only. Its copies lack some clones; in the studies checked, an unresolved V gene accounts for under half of them, and the cause for the rest is not known. Recorded for this sample are some 160,000 clones; 86% of them occurred a single time. 1.5% to 2% of the sample lies in the top ten. The specimen was PBMCs. The origin of the receptors is a woman aged 18-30 years in good health and CMV-seronegative.

The J gene is TRBJ1-1, the V gene TRBV5-6; D might be TRBD1 (5 bases). CDR1 is SGHDT, CDR2 YYEEEE, per germline. The CDR3 covers 14 residues. V was trimmed by 3 bases and J by 3 bases, leaving 12 bases between them. CDR3 amino acids: CASSSPGGDTEAFF. The CDR3 DNA follows: TGTGCCAGCAGCTCCCCGGGGGGTGACACTGAAGCTTTCTTT.

This CDR3 reads CASSPPGELSWEQYF. The CDR3 DNA reads TGTGCCAGCAGCCCGCCGGGGGAGTTGTCGTGGGAGCAGTACTTC. The chain combines TRBV6-1 with TRBJ2-7; maybe TRBD2 (6 bases). CDR1 and CDR2 (germline): MNHNS, SASEGT. Between the trimmed V and J ends, which lost 6 bases and 7 bases, there was a span of 22 bases. This CDR3 is built from 15 residues.

The gene calls are TRBV6-5 and TRBJ1-1; D is ambiguous. Germline CDR1 is MNHEY and CDR2 is SVGAGI. V gave up 2 bases and J gave up 1 base, with 5 bases separating them. The CDR3 spans 13 residues. CDR3 nucleotide sequence: TGTGCCAGCAGTTACGGGCCGAACACTGAAGCTTTCTTT. This encodes CASSYGPNTEAFF.

A remark on this clone: Germline and junction disagree at one end, which may indicate a read error. The V and J genes are TRBV7-9 and TRBJ2-7; perhaps TRBD2 as D (7 bases). Germline-derived CDR1 and CDR2 are SEHNR and FQNEAQ (reference sequence). This CDR3 has 16 amino acids. CDR3 DNA: TGTTCCAGCAGCTCGCCCCGAGGGGGGGCAGTCTACGAGCAGTACTTC. It codes for CSSSSPRGGAVYEQYF.

V and J are TRBV2 and TRBJ1-2; D possibly corresponds to TRBD1 (5 bases). The germline V and J ends were trimmed by 6 bases and 5 bases, with 19 bases remaining between them. In germline, CDR1 is SNHLY, CDR2 FYNNEI. The CDR3 totals 15 residues. The CDR3, as DNA: TGTGCCAGCAGGACCACGGGACTTACGGGGTATGGCTACACCTTC. Protein product: CASRTTGLTGYGYTF. The variable domain in full, with the rest retrieved from reference TRBV2 and TRBJ1-2, is EPEVTQTPSHQVTQMGQEVILRCVPISNHLYFYWYRQILGQKVEFLVSFYNNEISEKSEIFDDQFSVERPDGSNFTLKIRSTKLEDSAMYFCASRTTGLTGYGYTFGSGTRLTVV.

This clone was found once. The V gene is TRBV28, the J gene TRBJ2-2; 9 bases align to TRBD2. J lost 14 bases, V lost 6 bases, and 10 bases had no gene match. This CDR3 has 13 residues. Germline V gene lookup returns CDR1 MDHEN and CDR2 SYDVKM. The CDR3 loop is CASRPSGIGYLFF. The CDR3 nucleotides read TGTGCCAGCAGACCTAGCGGGATCGGGTATCTGTTTTTT.

The chain joins TRBV4-1 to TRBJ2-3; the D is unclear. CDR1 MGHRA and CDR2 YSYEKL come from the germline V gene. The V gene lost 0 bases and the J gene lost 10 bases, with 5 bases spanning the gap. This CDR3 is 11 amino acids long. This chain's CDR3 is CASSQDRAQYF. Written as DNA, the CDR3 is TGCGCCAGCAGCCAAGATCGGGCGCAGTATTTT.

Details on this clone: At the DNA level, this CDR3 is encoded by other sequences in the same sample as well. The chain recombines TRBV9 with TRBJ1-2; D possibly corresponds to TRBD1 (5 bases). The CDR3 has 14 residues. Between the trimmed V and J ends, which lost 1 base and 0 bases, there was a span of 7 bases. Germline V gene lookup returns CDR1 SGDLS and CDR2 YYNGEE. The CDR3, as DNA: TGTGCCAGCAGCGTAACAGGAGCTAACTATGGCTACACCTTC. It codes for CASSVTGANYGYTF.